Sequencing of this T cell receptor beta chain was carried out in a study of CD8 T cells in Susac syndrome. Sequencing of TCR beta was carried out in blood CD8+ and CD4+ T cells. It was negative isolation that provided the CD8+ and CD4+ T cells, whereas TEMRA cells were enriched by FACS. When the RNA was reverse transcribed, random hexamers were used with an input of about 0.5 to 1 ug. TCR beta CDR3 was amplified by immunoSEQ covering 54 Vbeta and 13 Jbeta. TCRdb used MiXCR to reprocess the immunoSEQ multiplex PCR reads, holding one entry per CDR3 protein. The profile shows around 150,000 distinct CDR3 sequences, 93% of them singletons. The sample taken for sequencing was CD4+ T cells from PBMCs. This clonotype was sampled from a human donor in good health.

In DNA, the CDR3 is TGTGCCAGCAGCCCACCGAATTCGCAGGGGGCTGGAGGCTACACCTTC. As protein: CASSPPNSQGAGGYTF. The chain is built from TRBV7-2 and TRBJ1-2; 8 nucleotides line up with TRBD1. V trimming: 5 bases; J trimming: 8 bases; junction bases outside the gene matches: 16. CDR3 length equals 16 residues. Germline assignment: CDR1 SGHTA and CDR2 FQGNSA.